This entry describes one T cell receptor (beta chain). The data stem from a study of blood T cell repertoires in COVID-19. Sequencing used immunoSEQ multiplex PCR; TCRdb keeps in-frame clones, though not all of them. The sample consists of over 350,000 clones, around 87% of them appearing once. The CDR3 runs 14 residues. Deletions cut 3 bases from V and 0 bases from J, with 6 bases between. Germline assignment: CDR1 KGHSH and CDR2 LQKENI. This chain uses TRBV18 with TRBJ1-5, with no clear D. This TCR was recovered from a woman aged 45 to 65 who had recovered from COVID-19. Specimen: PBMCs or T cells enriched from blood (not recorded which). In DNA form, the CDR3 reads TGTGCCAGCTCACCCGCGGATAGCAATCAGCCCCAGCATTTT. It is translated as CASSPADSNQPQHF.